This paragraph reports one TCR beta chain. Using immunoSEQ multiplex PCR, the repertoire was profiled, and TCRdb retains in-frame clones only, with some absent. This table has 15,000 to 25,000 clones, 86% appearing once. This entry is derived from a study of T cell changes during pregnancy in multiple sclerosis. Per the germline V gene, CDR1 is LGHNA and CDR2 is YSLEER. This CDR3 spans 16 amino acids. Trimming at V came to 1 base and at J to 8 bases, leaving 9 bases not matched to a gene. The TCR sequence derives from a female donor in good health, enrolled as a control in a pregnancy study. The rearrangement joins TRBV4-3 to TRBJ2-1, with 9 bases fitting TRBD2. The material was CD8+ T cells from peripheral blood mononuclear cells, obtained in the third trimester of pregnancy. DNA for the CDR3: TGCGCCAGCAGCCAAGGGGAGGGCGGGGGGGCAGATGAGCAGTTCTTC. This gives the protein CASSQGEGGGADEQFF.